This T cell receptor beta chain was sequenced during a study of T cell responses to AZD1222 COVID-19 vaccine. Study results and limitations: A reported finding is that nearly half of spike-specific TCRs target unmutated variant regions.

In the case of this clone: The antigen remains unidentified.

Per the germline V gene, CDR1 is KGHSH and CDR2 is LQKENI. V lost 1 base and J lost 3; bases outside the gene matches: 3. The CDR3 is made up of 15 amino acids. This table comes from immunoSEQ multiplex PCR, and its TCRdb copy is limited to in-frame clones, with some not included. The sample yields approximately 100,000 clones, around 87% seen once. This clonotype originated in an adult who received the AZD1222 COVID-19 vaccine. This material consisted of peripheral blood, taken 28 days after the second AZD1222 dose. The rearrangement uses TRBV18 and TRBJ2-7; 10 nucleotides agree with TRBD2. The DNA for the CDR3 is TGTGCCAGCTCACCACTCACTAGCGGGGACTACGAGCAGTACTTC. Residues: CASSPLTSGDYEQYF.